A selection of T cell receptor beta chains follows, all from one sample in a study of regulatory T cells in long-lasting Graves disease. One entry per CDR3 protein, called by TCRdb with MiXCR from the multiplex PCR reads. This table holds 350,000 to 500,000 distinct CDR3 sequences, around 15% found once. The data also belong to a second study, concerning T cells in Graves' hyperthyroidism and ophthalmopathy.

Sequenced material: peripheral blood mononuclear cells (PBMCs), taken at new diagnosis, from a patient treated with antithyroid drugs. These receptors all come from a woman between 45 and 60 years old with Graves disease. Both conserved end residues are part of each CDR3. Each record gives: CDR3 protein, J gene, V gene.

CDR3aa: CAISESGGGSYNEQFF
j_gene: TRBJ2-1
v_gene: TRBV10-3

CDR3aa: CASMSALSEQFF
j_gene: TRBJ2-1
v_gene: TRBV6-1

CDR3aa: CASSGSSEQFF
j_gene: TRBJ2-1
v_gene: TRBV7-2

CDR3aa: CASSQDVVSWLGDEQFF
j_gene: TRBJ2-1
v_gene: TRBV4-1

CDR3aa: CASSPSGEAAFF
j_gene: TRBJ1-1
v_gene: TRBV18

CDR3aa: CASSLDSGNYNEQFF
j_gene: TRBJ2-1
v_gene: TRBV7-9

CDR3aa: CASSQSSYELYF
j_gene: TRBJ2-7
v_gene: TRBV3-1

CDR3aa: CSVVQDMYNEQFF
j_gene: TRBJ2-1
v_gene: TRBV29-1

CDR3aa: CASSSSGVRADTQYF
j_gene: TRBJ2-3
v_gene: TRBV3-1

CDR3aa: CASSIDGPYEQYF
j_gene: TRBJ2-7
v_gene: TRBV11-2

CDR3aa: CASSTPGLADNEQFF
j_gene: TRBJ2-1
v_gene: TRBV12-3/TRBV12-4